This T cell receptor beta chain is from a study of T cells in Graves' hyperthyroidism and ophthalmopathy. Study results and caveats: Patients with ophthalmopathy were separated from those with stable hyperthyroidism by a 13 V-J model. Progression to ophthalmopathy was predicted a median of roughly seven months early.

In regard to this clonotype: Antigen unknown.

The source material, RNA transcripts, was used to amplify TCR beta CDR3 regions. Researchers ran a first-round RT-PCR on the TCR CDR3 using the HTBI primer set. TCRdb independently ran MiXCR on the multiplex PCR reads; one entry per CDR3 protein. This sample has approximately 320,000 distinct CDR3 sequences; 16% occur once, and the top ten carry 33%. The CDR3 consists of 15 residues. Trimming cost V 0 bases and J 2 bases, with 8 bases left between them. The germline V gene encodes CDR1 ENHRY and CDR2 SYGVKD. Sequenced: blood. The origin of this receptor is a man aged 25-45 years with Graves' hyperthyroidism. V and J are TRBV10-3 and TRBJ1-5, with a possible D match to TRBD1 (6 bases). The CDR3 is CAISESAGGNQPQHF. As DNA, the CDR3 is TGTGCCATCAGTGAGTCCGCAGGGGGCAATCAGCCCCAGCATTTT.